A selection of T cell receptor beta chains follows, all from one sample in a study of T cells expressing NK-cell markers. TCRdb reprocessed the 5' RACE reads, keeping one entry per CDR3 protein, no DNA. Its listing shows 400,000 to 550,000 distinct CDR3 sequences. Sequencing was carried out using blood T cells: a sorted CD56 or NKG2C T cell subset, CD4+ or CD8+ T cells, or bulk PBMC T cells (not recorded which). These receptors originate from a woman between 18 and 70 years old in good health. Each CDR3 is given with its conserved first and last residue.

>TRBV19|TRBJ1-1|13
CASRNRDTLGAFF
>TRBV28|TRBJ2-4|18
CASSSPAGELGAKNIQYF
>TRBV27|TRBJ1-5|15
CASSWGIGLGQPQHF
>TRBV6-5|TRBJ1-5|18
CASSYPPIQGAMNQPQHF
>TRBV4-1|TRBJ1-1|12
CASSLDRDRAFF
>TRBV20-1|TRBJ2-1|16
CSAVGPGLGTNNEQFF
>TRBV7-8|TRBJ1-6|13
CASSFLGNSPLHF
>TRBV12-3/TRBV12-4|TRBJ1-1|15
CASSRQGLGNTEAFF
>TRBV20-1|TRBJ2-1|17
CSGKRAGAIRAYNEQFF
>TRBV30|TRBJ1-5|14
CAWSAVTSNQPQHF
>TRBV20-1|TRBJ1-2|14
CSANPGTGGFGYTF
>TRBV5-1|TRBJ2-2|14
CASMSQGNTGELFF
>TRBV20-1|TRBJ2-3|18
CSARLSLGTRDGTDTQYF
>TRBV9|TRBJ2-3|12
CASSVEVDTQYF
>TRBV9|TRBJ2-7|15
CASSEGPGSSYEQYF
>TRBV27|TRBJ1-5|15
CASSLRGYSNQPQHF
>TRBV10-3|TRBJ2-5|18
CAISTHSQRLAGGETQYF
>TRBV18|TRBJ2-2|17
CASSPELFWENTGELFF
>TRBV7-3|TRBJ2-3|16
CASSLGGGAYTDTQYF
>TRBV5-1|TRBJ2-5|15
CASSLVLAGSETQYF
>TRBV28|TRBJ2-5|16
CASSSRLAAYQETQYF
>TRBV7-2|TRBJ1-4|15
CASSLLGQTGEKLFF
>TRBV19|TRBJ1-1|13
CASSPTGSTEAFF
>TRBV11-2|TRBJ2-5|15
CASSLKGRGVETQYF
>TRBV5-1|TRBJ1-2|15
CASSVGVGTRDGYTF
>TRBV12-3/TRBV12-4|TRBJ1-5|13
CASTPGENQPQHF
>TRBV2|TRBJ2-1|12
CASKYGFYEQFF
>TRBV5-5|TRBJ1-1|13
CASCLIEGTEAFF
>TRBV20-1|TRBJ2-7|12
CSGSRAGYEQYF
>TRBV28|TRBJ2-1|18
CASSPKLSSGSYDNEQFF
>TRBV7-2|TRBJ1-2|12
CASSLEVVSYTF
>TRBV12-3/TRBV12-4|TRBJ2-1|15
CASSQGGGAYNEQFF
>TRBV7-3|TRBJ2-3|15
CASSPGLITTDTQYF
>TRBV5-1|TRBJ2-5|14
CASRGGRNQETQYF
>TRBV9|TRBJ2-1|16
CASSASGLAGNNEQFF
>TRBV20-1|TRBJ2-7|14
CSANPLTITYEQYF
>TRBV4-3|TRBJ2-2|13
CASNGKGPGELFF
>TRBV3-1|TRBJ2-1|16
CASSQRLSGGANEQFF
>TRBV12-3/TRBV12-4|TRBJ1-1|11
CASSRNTEAFF
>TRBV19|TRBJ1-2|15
CASSTLRTGAYGYTF
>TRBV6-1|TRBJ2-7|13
CASWGEAHYEQYF
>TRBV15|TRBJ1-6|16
CATSTLVTGPTSPLHF
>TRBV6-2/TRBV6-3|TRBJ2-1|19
CASKVSKVGGAYSYNEQFF
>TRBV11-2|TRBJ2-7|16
CASSLDSTRGAYEQYF
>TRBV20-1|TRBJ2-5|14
CSARRGGRQETQYF
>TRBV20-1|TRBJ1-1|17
CSARDRGDRPLNTEAFF
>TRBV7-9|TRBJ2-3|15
CASSFSQRYTDTQYF
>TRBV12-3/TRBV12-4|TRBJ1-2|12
CASSLSPRTGTF
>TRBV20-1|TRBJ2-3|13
CSAMTLGTDTQYF